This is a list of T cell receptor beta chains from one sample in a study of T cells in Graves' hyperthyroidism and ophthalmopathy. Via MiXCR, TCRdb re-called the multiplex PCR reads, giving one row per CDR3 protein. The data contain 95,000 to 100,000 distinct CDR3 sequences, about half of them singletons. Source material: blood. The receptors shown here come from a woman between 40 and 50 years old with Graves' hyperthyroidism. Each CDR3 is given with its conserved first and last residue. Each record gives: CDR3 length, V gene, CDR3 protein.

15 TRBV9 CASSVGGGVSGELFF
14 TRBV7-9 CASSFLGMNTEAFF
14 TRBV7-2 CASSPLGAGNTIYF
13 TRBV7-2 CANSPGQGYGYTF
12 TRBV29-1 CSFTGDTGELFF
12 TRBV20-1 CSGLAGPRGYTF
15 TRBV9 CASSVTGSGNQPQHF
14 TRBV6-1 CASNTVGEWREQYF
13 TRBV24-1 CAAGGAVGETQYF
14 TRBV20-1 CSARNGAGGPSRYF
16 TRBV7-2 CASSLALWDPSYEQYF
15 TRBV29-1 CSVKEPSGNTGELFF
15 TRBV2 CASTLDREASYGYTF
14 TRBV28 CASNPRTLRYEQYF
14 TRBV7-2 CASSSGTSASEQYF
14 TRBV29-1 CSVQGIDYGYTIYF
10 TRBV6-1 CASKRREQYF
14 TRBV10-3 CAIRVEANTDTQYF
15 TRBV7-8 CASSRPTGINQPQHF
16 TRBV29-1 CSAAGRQGRGPYEQYF
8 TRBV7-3 CASSSQYF
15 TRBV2 CASSLGLAGTYVLTF
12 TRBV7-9 CASSLGARELFF